The 3 T cell receptor beta chains below come from one sample, sequenced in a study of cytomegalovirus exposure and HLA in healthy donors. In the PCR, 60 Vbeta and 13 Jbeta primers were used. Here immunoSEQ multiplex PCR was the method, and the copy in TCRdb shows in-frame clones only, minus some. The sample contains around 54,000 clones, around three quarters of which appear only once. Sequencing used PBMCs. These receptors were taken from a man aged 25-45 years in good health and CMV-seropositive.

This chain joins TRBV11-2 and TRBJ1-5; TRBD1 matches 7 bases. J gave up 7 bases and V 4 bases, and 7 bases lay outside the gene matches. Germline CDR1 is SGHAT and CDR2 is FQNNGV. CDR3 length: 14 amino acids. Here the CDR3 DNA reads TGTGCCAGCAGCTCTTCCGGGACAGCCCAGCCCCAGCATTTT. It yields the protein CASSSSGTAQPQHF.

This chain connects TRBV19 to TRBJ1-1, with D tentatively TRBD1 (6 bases). Trimming shortened V by 2 bases and J by 6 bases, and 22 bases separated the two germline ends. Germline loops: CDR1 LNHDA, CDR2 SQIVND (reference sequence). This CDR3 comprises 17 residues. DNA of the CDR3: TGTGCCAGTAGTATAACCAGACCGGGGGGCGGTGGGCCTGAAGCTTTCTTT. Translated, it gives CASSITRPGGGGPEAFF.

This clone was observed a few times. The V call is TRBV7-2, the J call TRBJ1-2; TRBD1 is a possible D gene (6 bases). In germline, CDR1 is SGHTA, CDR2 FQGNSA. The ends were cut back, 1 base at V and 3 bases at J, with 15 bases in the middle. This CDR3 spans 16 amino acids. The CDR3 reads CASSLGGQGSDYGYTF. CDR3 in DNA: TGTGCCAGCAGCTTAGGGGGCCAGGGGTCGGACTATGGCTACACCTTC.